The 18 T cell receptor beta chains listed next were all sequenced from one sample in a study of CD8 T cells in Susac syndrome. With random hexamers, reverse transcription was performed on about 0.5 to 1 ug of RNA. One entry per CDR3 protein results from TCRdb running MiXCR on the immunoSEQ multiplex PCR reads. The sample has roughly 88,000 distinct CDR3 sequences, about 96% seen once. What was sequenced was CD8+ T cells from PBMCs. The source of these receptors is a human donor with Susac syndrome.

V usage is TRBV30 and J usage is TRBJ2-7; 8 positions agree with TRBD2. Germline trimming cut 5 bases from V and 2 bases from J; bases unmatched to any gene: 11. The CDR3 sequence is 15 residues long. Germline CDR1 and CDR2: GTSNPN and SVGIG (reference sequence). The CDR3: CAWEDSGRGTYEQYF. In nucleotides, the CDR3 is TGTGCCTGGGAAGACAGCGGGAGAGGGACCTACGAGCAGTACTTC.

The J gene is TRBJ2-7, the V gene TRBV13; D unclear. CDR1 and CDR2 (germline): PRHDT, FYEKMQ (reference sequence). Trimming took off 0 bases at V and 3 bases at J, with 9 bases between the two ends. The CDR3 is 14 amino acids. The CDR3 spells CASSLGNSDYEQYV. The CDR3 nucleotides are TGTGCCAGCAGCTTAGGGAACAGTGACTACGAGCAGTACGTC.

The chain links TRBV28 to TRBJ2-1; TRBD1 aligns across 7 bases. The junction had 1 base not matched to a gene; V was cut back by 1 base and J by 1 base. This CDR3 is 15 amino acids long. The germline V gene has CDR1 MDHEN and CDR2 SYDVKM. The DNA of the CDR3 is TGTGCCAGCAGTTTATTGGGACAGTCCTACAATGAGCAGTTCTTC. Protein: CASSLLGQSYNEQFF.

The chain couples TRBV28 to TRBJ2-7, with 7 bases fitting TRBD2. The CDR3 contains 17 residues. The germline V gene has CDR1 MDHEN and CDR2 SYDVKM. The junction had 17 bases not matched to a gene; V was cut back by 4 bases and J by 5 bases. The CDR3 DNA reads as TGTGCCAGCAGTTCGCCCAGCAGCGGGGACTTTTTAAACGAGCAGTACTTC. Its translation: CASSSPSSGDFLNEQYF.

The rearrangement links TRBV24-1 to TRBJ2-1; 7 bases are shared with TRBD1. The CDR3 spans 16 residues. From germline, CDR1 is KGHDR and CDR2 SFDVKD. Trimming cost V 1 base and J 3 bases; bases outside gene matches: 5. DNA for the CDR3: TGTGCCACCAGTGATTTCCCGGGACAGAGCTACAATGAGCAGTTCTTC. It specifies CATSDFPGQSYNEQFF.

This rearrangement joins TRBV6-2 or TRBV6-3 to TRBJ1-5; D gene ambiguous. The length of the CDR3 is 14 residues. The V gene lost 8 bases and the J gene lost 4 bases, with 15 bases spanning the gap. Germline V gene data show CDR1 as MNHEY and CDR2 as SVGEGT. The CDR3 DNA sequence: TGTGCCAGCCGCGAACCATACGTTAATCAGCCCCAGCATTTT. It translates to CASREPYVNQPQHF.

V gene TRBV7-9 combines with J gene TRBJ2-3, with 7 nucleotides matching TRBD2. Germline assignment: CDR1 SEHNR and CDR2 FQNEAQ (reference sequence). This CDR3 is built from 15 residues. Trimming took 2 bases from V and 0 from J; bases not matched to a gene: 2. The CDR3 protein is CASSLLAESTDTQYF. As DNA, the CDR3 is TGTGCCAGCAGCTTACTAGCGGAGAGCACAGATACGCAGTATTTT.

The CDR3 loop is CASSEWVLAGIGETQYF. In nucleotides, the CDR3 is TGTGCCAGCAGTGAGTGGGTACTAGCGGGAATAGGAGAGACCCAGTACTTC. The chain joins TRBV6-1 to TRBJ2-5, with 10 bases that match TRBD2. V was pared by 3 bases and J by 4 bases, with 11 bases of the junction left unmatched. Germline CDR1 and CDR2: MNHNS and SASEGT. The CDR3 has 17 residues.

The gene calls are TRBV30 and TRBJ2-1; 11 positions match TRBD2. This CDR3 has 15 residues. Germline V gene lookup returns CDR1 GTSNPN and CDR2 SVGIG (reference sequence). V was clipped by 5 bases and J by 8 bases; unmatched bases: 11. In nucleotides, the CDR3 is TGTGCCTGGGAAATAGCGGGAGGGTCTCGGTATGAGCAGTTCTTC. It codes for CAWEIAGGSRYEQFF.

The CDR3 DNA follows: TGTGCCAGCAGCCCTGCCTCCCACACAGATACGCAGTATTTT. It translates to CASSPASHTDTQYF. The J gene is TRBJ2-3, the V gene TRBV7-2; D is unresolved. The germline CDR1 and CDR2 sequences are SGHTA and FQGNSA. V was cut by 5 bases and J by 2 bases, with 11 bases left in between. The CDR3 runs 14 residues.

The gene calls are TRBV3-1 and TRBJ2-5, with 12 positions matching TRBD2. Trimming at V came to 2 bases and at J to 0 bases, leaving 4 bases not matched to a gene. The V gene's germline CDR1 is LGHDT and CDR2 YNNKEL (reference sequence). This CDR3 is built from 17 residues. The chain's CDR3 is CASSQRLAGVHQETQYF. In DNA form, the CDR3 reads TGTGCCAGCAGCCAAAGACTAGCGGGGGTACACCAAGAGACCCAGTACTTC.

V and J are TRBV7-8 and TRBJ2-7; 8 nucleotides match TRBD2. The CDR3 loop spans 15 amino acids. The germline gives CDR1 SGHVS, CDR2 FQNEAQ. The trim removed 4 bases at V and 2 bases at J, leaving 7 bases unmatched. CDR3 residues: CASSSAGTRAYEQYF. Here the CDR3 DNA reads TGTGCCAGCAGCTCCGCCGGGACTAGAGCCTACGAGCAGTACTTC.

As DNA, the CDR3 is TGCGCCAGCAGCCAGACATTATACAATGAGCAGTTCTTC. It is translated as CASSQTLYNEQFF. This chain uses TRBV4-3 with TRBJ2-1; D uncertain. V was shortened by 3 bases and J by 4 bases, with 7 bases between the two germline ends. The CDR3 spans 13 residues. From germline, CDR1 is LGHNA and CDR2 YSLEER.

V is TRBV6-5 and J is TRBJ2-7, with D perhaps assigned TRBD1 or TRBD2 (5 bases each). Germline lookup yields CDR1 MNHEY and CDR2 SVGAGI. CDR3 length equals 14 residues. V was trimmed by 6 bases and J by 2 bases, leaving 14 bases between them. CDR3 sequence: CASSSQGPTYEQYF. The CDR3 nucleotides read TGTGCCAGCAGCTCTCAGGGACCGACCTACGAGCAGTACTTC.

This chain uses TRBV3-1 with TRBJ2-5, with D perhaps matching TRBD2 (5 bases). The CDR3 runs 17 residues. CDR1 is LGHDT, CDR2 YNNKEL, per germline (reference sequence). V gave up 1 base and J gave up 0 bases, with 15 bases separating them. In DNA form, the CDR3 reads TGTGCCAGCAGCCAAGGAGTCGGGGTGGTATACCAAGAGACCCAGTACTTC. Protein: CASSQGVGVVYQETQYF.

The chain joins TRBV11-2 to TRBJ2-7; D uncertain. V lost 4 bases, J lost 6 bases, and 7 bases lay in between. The germline V gene has CDR1 SGHAT and CDR2 FQNNGV. CDR3 size: 11 residues. CDR3 coding DNA: TGTGCCAGCAGCTACAGCACCGAGCAGTACTTC. Amino acids: CASSYSTEQYF.

This clonotype showed up just once. The rearrangement joins TRBV15 to TRBJ1-1, with a weak D call TRBD1 (6 bases). V lost 3 bases and J 7 bases, leaving 15 bases between the germline ends. This CDR3 region has 14 residues. Germline CDR1 and CDR2: LNHNV and YYDKDF (reference sequence). As DNA, the CDR3 is TGTGCCACCAGCAGTAGGGGGAGGGTTTTTGAAGCTTTCTTT. Translated, it gives CATSSRGRVFEAFF.

CDR3 region: CSARVRGTEAFF. The CDR3 DNA is TGCAGTGCTAGGGTGAGAGGCACTGAAGCTTTCTTT. V and J are TRBV20-1 and TRBJ1-1, with D unresolved. CDR1 is DFQATT, CDR2 SNEGSKA, per germline (reference sequence). The CDR3 has 12 amino acids. V was trimmed by 3 bases and J by 4 bases, leaving 9 bases between them.